This T cell receptor (beta chain) derives from a study of blood T cell repertoires in COVID-19. Only in-frame clones appear in the TCRdb table, and some are missing; sequencing was by immunoSEQ multiplex PCR. The table shows more than 300,000 clones, with 87% occurring only once. CDR3 size: 14 residues. CDR1 and CDR2 from the germline V gene are MNHEY and SMNVEV (reference sequence). V lost 4 bases and J lost 2, with 12 bases in between. The clonotype was recovered from a woman in her fifties or sixties with COVID-19, enrolled during active disease. The chain has TRBV27 and TRBJ2-7; D might be TRBD1 (5 bases). The sequencing sample was made of peripheral blood. The CDR3: CASSSLTVPYEQYF. As DNA, the CDR3 is TGTGCCAGCAGTTCCCTGACAGTACCCTACGAGCAGTACTTC.